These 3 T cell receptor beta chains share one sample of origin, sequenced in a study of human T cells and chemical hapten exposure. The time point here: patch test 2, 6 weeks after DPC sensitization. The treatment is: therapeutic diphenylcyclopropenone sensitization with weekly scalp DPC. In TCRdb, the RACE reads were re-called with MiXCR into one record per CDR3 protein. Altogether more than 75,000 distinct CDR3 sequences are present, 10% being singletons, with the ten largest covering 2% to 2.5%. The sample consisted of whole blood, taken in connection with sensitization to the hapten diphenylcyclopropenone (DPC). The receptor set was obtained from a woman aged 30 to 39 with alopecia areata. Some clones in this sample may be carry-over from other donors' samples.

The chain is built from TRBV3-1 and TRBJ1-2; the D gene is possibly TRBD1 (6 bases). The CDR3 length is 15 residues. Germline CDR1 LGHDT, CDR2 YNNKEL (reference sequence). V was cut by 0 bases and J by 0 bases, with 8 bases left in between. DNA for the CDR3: TGTGCCAGCAGCCAAGACGGGACATCTAACTATGGCTACACCTTC. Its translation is CASSQDGTSNYGYTF.

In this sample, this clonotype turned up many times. The CDR3 is CASSLYPGQASYNEQFF. DNA for the CDR3: TGCGCCAGCAGCTTGTACCCGGGACAGGCATCCTACAATGAGCAGTTCTTC. The chain combines TRBV5-1 with TRBJ2-1; 8 nucleotides line up with TRBD1. V gave up 1 base and J gave up 1 base; unmatched junction bases: 7. The germline V gene has CDR1 SGHRS and CDR2 YFSETQ. This CDR3 spans 17 amino acids.

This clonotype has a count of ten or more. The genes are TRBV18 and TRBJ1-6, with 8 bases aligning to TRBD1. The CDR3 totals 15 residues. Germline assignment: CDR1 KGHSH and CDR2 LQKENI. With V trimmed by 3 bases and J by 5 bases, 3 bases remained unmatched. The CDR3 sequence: CASSPPTGDNSPLHF. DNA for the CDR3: TGTGCCAGCTCACCGCCGACAGGGGATAATTCACCCCTCCACTTT. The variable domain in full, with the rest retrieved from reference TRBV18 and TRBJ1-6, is NAGVMQNPRHLVRRRGQEARLRCSPMKGHSHVYWYRQLPEEGLKFMVYLQKENIIDESGMPKERFSAEFPKEGPSILRIQQVVRGDSAAYFCASSPPTGDNSPLHFGNGTRLTVT.